Each of the 32 T cell receptor beta chains below was sequenced from the same sample in a study of shared clonotypes between healthy human individuals. Here immunoSEQ multiplex PCR was the method, and the copy in TCRdb shows in-frame clones only, minus some. The sample includes some 500,000 clones, less than 80% of them seen just once. Sequencing was done on a sample of PBMCs. Source of these receptors: a middle-aged woman in good health. Some clones in this sample may be carry-over from other donors' samples.

The chain joins TRBV5-4 to TRBJ2-7; D possibly uses TRBD1 or TRBD2 (5 bases each). Trimming cost V 0 bases and J 3 bases, with 13 bases left between them. Germline CDR1 and CDR2: SGHNT and YYREEE (reference sequence). CDR3 size: 15 residues. The CDR3 nucleotides are TGTGCCAGCAGCTTGGGGCAGGGAGCTCTCTACGAGCAGTACTTC. This codes for CASSLGQGALYEQYF.

Concerning this clone itself: Given a far larger clone just one base away, this is likely a sequencing read error. Within the sample, other DNA sequences also encode this same CDR3. The J gene is TRBJ2-3, the V gene TRBV29-1; 7 bases line up with TRBD2. The J segment lost 5 bases and the V segment lost 3 bases, leaving 8 bases of the junction unmatched. The CDR3 loop spans 14 amino acids. CDR1 and CDR2 (germline): SQVTM, ANQGSEA. As DNA, the CDR3 is TGCAGCGTTGAGTCTGCGGGACTACAAGATACGCAGTATTTT. Amino acids: CSVESAGLQDTQYF.

V usage is TRBV7-9 and J usage is TRBJ2-5; the match to TRBD1 covers 9 bases. The CDR3 is made up of 17 amino acids. With V trimmed by 3 bases and J by 4 bases, 12 bases remained unmatched. CDR1 is SEHNR and CDR2 is FQNEAQ in the germline V gene (reference sequence). CDR3 DNA: TGTGCCAGCAGCTTGGGAGATGGGACAGGGTCTATAGAGACCCAGTACTTC. It codes for CASSLGDGTGSIETQYF. Full variable domain (rest looked up from reference TRBV7-9 and TRBJ2-5): DTGVSQNPRHKITKRGQNVTFRCDPISEHNRLYWYRQTLGQGPEFLTYFQNEAQLEKSRLLSDRFSAERPKGSFSTLEIQRTEQGDSAMYLCASSLGDGTGSIETQYFGPGTRLLVL.

The chain is built from TRBV7-3 and TRBJ2-3; D gene ambiguous. Between the trimmed V and J ends, which lost 4 bases and 0 bases, there was a span of 5 bases. The germline V gene has CDR1 SGHTA and CDR2 FQGTGA. The CDR3 is 13 residues long. The CDR3 DNA sequence: TGTGCCAGCAGCTCGATGAGCACAGATACGCAGTATTTT. Amino acids: CASSSMSTDTQYF. Combining the CDR3 with reference TRBV7-3 and TRBJ2-3 gives the whole variable domain GAGVSQTPSNKVTEKGKYVELRCDPISGHTALYWYRQSLGQGPEFLIYFQGTGAADDSGLPNDRFFAVRPEGSVSTLKIQRTERGDSAVYLCASSSMSTDTQYFGPGTRLTVL.

The chain is built from TRBV5-1 and TRBJ2-3; 11 bases are a match to TRBD2. CDR3 length: 16 amino acids. CDR1 SGHRS and CDR2 YFSETQ come from the germline V gene. The ends lost 4 bases at V and 0 bases at J; junction bases unmatched: 4. The chain's CDR3 is CASSPRTSGSTDTQYF. The CDR3 bases are TGCGCCAGCAGCCCGCGGACTAGCGGGAGCACAGATACGCAGTATTTT.

With respect to this clone: The germline gene is not matched at one end of the junction; a read error may be the cause. V and J are TRBV7-7 and TRBJ2-5; 10 nucleotides match TRBD1. The closer fit of TRBJ2-7 to the DNA end suggests the J call may be wrong. CDR1 is SSHAT and CDR2 is FNYEAQ in the germline V gene (reference sequence). The CDR3 runs to 14 residues. The CDR3 DNA sequence: TGTGCTAGCAGCTCGGGACAGGGGTCCTACGAGCAGTACTTC. It specifies CASSSGQGSYEQYF.

The rearrangement joins TRBV5-1 to TRBJ2-7; D is perhaps TRBD1 or TRBD2 (5 bases each). Germline CDR1 reads SGHRS; CDR2 reads YFSETQ. The length of the CDR3 is 14 residues. The V and J ends lost 4 bases and 0 bases respectively, with 11 bases between them. The chain's CDR3 is CASSPGTGSYEQYF. The CDR3 DNA reads as TGCGCCAGCAGCCCCGGGACGGGCTCCTACGAGCAGTACTTC.

The chain combines TRBV28 with TRBJ2-2; 9 nucleotides match TRBD2. The CDR3 spans 14 residues. V trimming: 6 bases; J trimming: 6 bases; junction bases outside the gene matches: 5. Looked up from germline, CDR1 is MDHEN and CDR2 is SYDVKM. CDR3 residues: CASSPGTSPGELFF. The DNA of the CDR3 is TGTGCCAGCAGCCCTGGGACTAGCCCCGGGGAGCTGTTTTTT. Full variable domain (missing parts from reference TRBV28 and TRBJ2-2): DVKVTQSSRYLVKRTGEKVFLECVQDMDHENMFWYRQDPGLGLRLIYFSYDVKMKEKGDIPEGYSVSREKKERFSLILESASTNQTSMYLCASSPGTSPGELFFGEGSRLTVL.

This clone was counted at least ten times. The gene calls are TRBV18 and TRBJ2-1; 10 positions agree with TRBD1. J was trimmed by 5 bases and V by 1 base; bases with no gene match: 2. The V gene's germline CDR1 is KGHSH and CDR2 LQKENI. This CDR3 comprises 15 residues. The CDR3 region has the DNA TGTGCCAGCTCACCACGACAGGGGGCCAACAATGAGCAGTTCTTC. Amino acids: CASSPRQGANNEQFF.

V gene TRBV15 combines with J gene TRBJ2-1; TRBD2 aligns across 13 bases. V dropped 6 bases and J dropped 9; count of bases not matched to a gene: 8. The CDR3 runs 15 residues. Germline V gene data show CDR1 as LNHNV and CDR2 as YYDKDF (reference sequence). This CDR3 reads CATRGGLAGLGEQFF. The CDR3 DNA sequence: TGTGCCACCAGAGGGGGACTAGCGGGACTGGGTGAGCAGTTCTTC. Full variable domain (outside the CDR3, taken from reference TRBV15 and TRBJ2-1): DAMVIQNPRYQVTQFGKPVTLSCSQTLNHNVMYWYQQKSSQAPKLLFHYYDKDFNNEADTPDNFQSRRPNTSFCFLDIRSPGLGDTAMYLCATRGGLAGLGEQFFGPGTRLTVL.

The chain carries TRBV19 and TRBJ2-1, with a tentative D call TRBD1 (5 bases). V was cut by 6 bases and J by 9 bases, with 18 bases left in between. Germline V gives CDR1 LNHDA, CDR2 SQIVND (reference sequence). This CDR3 comprises 14 residues. The CDR3 DNA follows: TGTGCCAGTAGGAATAGACAGAAACTGGGTGAGCAGTTCTTC. It is translated as CASRNRQKLGEQFF. Variable domain in full (rest from reference TRBV19 and TRBJ2-1): DGGITQSPKYLFRKEGQNVTLSCEQNLNHDAMYWYRQDPGQGLRLIYYSQIVNDFQKGDIAEGYSVSREKKESFPLTVTSAQKNPTAFYLCASRNRQKLGEQFFGPGTRLTVL.

V usage is TRBV7-3 and J usage is TRBJ2-2; possible D gene TRBD2, 5 bases. Germline lookup yields CDR1 SGHTA and CDR2 FQGTGA. The CDR3 sequence is 18 residues long. Trimming pared 5 bases from V and 0 bases from J, leaving 19 bases between. CDR3 DNA: TGTGCCAGCAGCCCTCAGCGTCTGAGCGGAGCGAACACCGGGGAGCTGTTTTTT. Translated: CASSPQRLSGANTGELFF.

In this sample, this clone turned up a few times. The rearrangement joins TRBV9 to TRBJ2-1; no definite D call. The CDR3 totals 9 residues. V lost 6 bases, J lost 5 bases, and 0 bases lay in between. Germline lookup yields CDR1 SGDLS and CDR2 YYNGEE. The CDR3 protein is CASNNEQFF. Here the CDR3 DNA reads TGTGCCAGCAACAATGAGCAGTTCTTC.

This clone showed up many times. The chain has TRBV28 and TRBJ2-1; 11 bases align to TRBD2. This CDR3 is built from 16 residues. Germline V lookup: CDR1 MDHEN, CDR2 SYDVKM. The J segment lost 9 bases and the V segment lost 3 bases, leaving 10 bases of the junction unmatched. CDR3 residues: CASSLSTSGGGGEQFF. CDR3 coding DNA: TGTGCCAGCAGTTTGTCCACTAGCGGGGGTGGTGGTGAGCAGTTCTTC.

By share, this clone ranks as medium-sized (0.01 to 0.1%). The sample has other DNA sequences that encode this CDR3 too. V gene TRBV4-1 combines with J gene TRBJ2-1; 9 nucleotides align to TRBD2. The V segment lost 0 bases and the J segment 0 bases; nucleotides outside the gene matches: 0. The CDR3 length is 16 residues. The V gene's germline CDR1 is MGHRA and CDR2 YSYEKL. For the CDR3, the DNA is TGCGCCAGCAGCCAAGAGACTAGCGGCTCCTACAATGAGCAGTTCTTC. This sequence encodes CASSQETSGSYNEQFF.

A remark on this clone: Other DNA variants within this sample encode the same CDR3. V and J are TRBV18 and TRBJ2-5, with 15 bases matching TRBD2. CDR3 length equals 15 residues. CDR1 is KGHSH and CDR2 is LQKENI in the germline V gene. V lost 3 bases and J lost 4; bases outside the gene matches: 0. As DNA, the CDR3 is TGTGCCAGCTCACCGGGACTAGCGGGAGGAGAGACCCAGTACTTC. It specifies CASSPGLAGGETQYF.

In the case of this clone: Given a much more abundant clone one base away, this may be a read error. The sample contains more than one DNA sequence encoding this CDR3. The chain carries TRBV6-4 and TRBJ1-1; D is undetermined. Germline V CDR1 and CDR2: MRHNA, SNTAGT. The CDR3 loop spans 13 amino acids. V gave up 4 bases and J gave up 1 base, with 7 bases separating them. The DNA for the CDR3 is TGTGCCAGCAGTGCCGGGGAGAACACTGAAGCTTTCTTT. As protein: CASSAGENTEAFF.

A word on this clone: This could be a read error, since a much larger clone is one nucleotide away. V gene TRBV15 combines with J gene TRBJ1-2; D possibly corresponds to TRBD1 (6 bases). The CDR3 runs 16 residues. Germline V gene data show CDR1 as LNHNV and CDR2 as YYDKDF (reference sequence). The CDR3 nucleotides read TGTGCCACCGGCAGAGTAGGGGACATCGAGGCCTATGGCTACACCTTC. Translating gives CATGRVGDIEAYGYTF.

This chain uses TRBV6-1 with TRBJ1-2; D is possibly TRBD1 (6 bases). Germline assignment: CDR1 MNHNS and CDR2 SASEGT. V lost 6 bases, J lost 4 bases, and 15 bases lay in between. CDR3 size: 14 residues. This CDR3 reads CASSPTGSAYGYTF. CDR3 nucleotides: TGTGCCAGCAGCCCTACAGGGTCCGCCTATGGCTACACCTTC.

The chain employs TRBV7-3 and TRBJ2-5; TRBD2 aligns across 11 bases. The end of the DNA fits TRBJ2-7 better, so the J call may be wrong. CDR1 SGHTA and CDR2 FQGTGA come from the germline V gene. The CDR3 consists of 18 residues. CDR3 nucleotide sequence: TGTGCCAGCAGCTTAACCTCTAGCGGGAGGAGTAGCCCCTACGAGCAGTACTTC. Translation: CASSLTSSGRSSPYEQYF.

In its sample, this clone was seen a few times. The rearrangement links TRBV18 to TRBJ1-1; D is unresolved. Per the germline V gene, CDR1 is KGHSH and CDR2 is LQKENI. V gave up 3 bases and J gave up 4 bases, with 15 bases separating them. This CDR3 is built from 15 residues. CDR3 DNA sequence: TGTGCCAGCTCACCTTCCCCACCGGTGGCCACTGAAGCTTTCTTT. Its translation is CASSPSPPVATEAFF.

This clone was seen only once. This chain connects TRBV7-2 to TRBJ2-5, with D possibly being TRBD2 (6 bases). Germline V gene lookup returns CDR1 SGHTA and CDR2 FQGNSA. CDR3 length: 14 amino acids. The V end was cut by 1 base, the J end by 10 bases, with 16 bases between. CDR3 in amino acids: CASSLGPGPRDQYF. CDR3 DNA: TGTGCCAGCAGCTTAGGGCCGGGTCCGCGGGACCAGTACTTC.

This clone occurred a few times. The junction differs from germline at one of its ends, possibly a read error. The gene calls are TRBV7-7 and TRBJ1-1; 7 bases align to TRBD1. Germline V gene lookup returns CDR1 SSHAT and CDR2 FNYEAQ (reference sequence). The CDR3 spans 17 residues. The DNA for the CDR3 is TGTGCTAGCAGCCACGCACCTCGGACAGGCAGGAACACTGAAGCTTTCTTT. Translating it yields CASSHAPRTGRNTEAFF.

This clone was counted a few times. V and J are TRBV28 and TRBJ2-2; maybe TRBD1 (5 bases). V gave up 6 bases and J gave up 8 bases, with 10 bases separating them. The V gene's germline CDR1 is MDHEN and CDR2 SYDVKM. There are 12 residues in the CDR3. CDR3 DNA: TGTGCCAGCAGATACAGGACGGGGGAGCTGTTTTTT. Amino acids: CASRYRTGELFF.

The chain carries TRBV27 and TRBJ2-2; D is unresolved. The CDR3 runs 20 residues. The germline gives CDR1 MNHEY, CDR2 SMNVEV (reference sequence). With 6 bases removed from V and 0 bases from J, the gap between germline ends came to 26 bases. The CDR3 reads CASRTLPLWGFKANTGELFF. The CDR3 nucleotides are TGTGCCAGCAGAACTCTACCCCTGTGGGGATTCAAGGCGAACACCGGGGAGCTGTTTTTT.

The gene calls are TRBV2 and TRBJ2-5; either TRBD1 or TRBD2 may supply D (6 bases each). The J call may not be correct, given that the DNA end is closer to TRBJ2-7. The germline V gene encodes CDR1 SNHLY and CDR2 FYNNEI. This CDR3 is 13 amino acids long. The DNA of the CDR3 is TGTGCCAGCAGTGCGGGGGCTACCTACGAGCAGTACTTC. Protein sequence: CASSAGATYEQYF.

V and J are TRBV9 and TRBJ2-7; 7 bases align to TRBD1. The junction had 5 bases not matched to a gene; V was cut back by 0 bases and J by 2 bases. The germline V gene has CDR1 SGDLS and CDR2 YYNGEE. CDR3 length equals 15 residues. The CDR3 region has the DNA TGTGCCAGCAGCGTAGCTACAGGGGTGGCCTACGAGCAGTACTTC. Translation gives CASSVATGVAYEQYF.

This chain connects TRBV9 to TRBJ2-7, with D perhaps assigned TRBD1 or TRBD2 (5 bases each). CDR1 and CDR2 from the germline V gene are SGDLS and YYNGEE. V lost 4 bases and J 4 bases, leaving 18 bases between the germline ends. CDR3 length: 15 residues. As DNA, the CDR3 is TGTGCCAGCAGCCCCCGAGGTGGGGGAGATTACGAGCAGTACTTC. Protein product: CASSPRGGGDYEQYF.

The chain has TRBV11-2 and TRBJ1-1, with D hard to call. The germline V gene has CDR1 SGHAT and CDR2 FQNNGV. Between the trimmed V and J ends, which lost 3 bases and 1 base, there was a span of 9 bases. The CDR3 covers 14 residues. CDR3 coding DNA: TGTGCCAGCAGCTTTGGACCGACGAACACTGAAGCTTTCTTT. It encodes CASSFGPTNTEAFF.

The chain uses TRBV11-1 and TRBJ2-3, with no clear D. Germline V lookup: CDR1 SGHAT, CDR2 FQDESV (reference sequence). The CDR3 runs to 14 residues. Trimming removed 5 bases from V and 2 bases from J, with 11 bases in between. CDR3 DNA: TGTGCCAGCAGCAGATCCTCGGCCACAGATACGCAGTATTTT. Translation: CASSRSSATDTQYF.

This sequence joins TRBV4-3 and TRBJ2-6, with D unclear. The germline V gene has CDR1 LGHNA and CDR2 YSLEER. The CDR3 covers 15 residues. Trimming shortened V by 4 bases and J by 7 bases, and 14 bases separated the two germline ends. The CDR3 is CASSRSNGEANVLTF. The CDR3, as DNA: TGCGCCAGCAGCCGGAGTAATGGGGAAGCCAACGTCCTGACTTTC.

The chain recombines TRBV30 with TRBJ2-5; TRBD1 agrees at 7 bases. Trimming removed 0 bases from V and 9 bases from J; junction bases left unmatched: 10. This CDR3 is 14 amino acids long. The germline gives CDR1 GTSNPN, CDR2 SVGIG (reference sequence). CDR3 bases: TGTGCCTGGAGTGTAGGGACAGCTGAAGGGGCCCAGTACTTC. This translates into CAWSVGTAEGAQYF.